Each of the 4 T cell receptor beta chains below was sequenced from the same sample in a study of beta chain features in type 1 diabetes. As every portion of the isolated RNA was reverse transcribed, the sequencing read expressed TCRB transcripts. Profiled with immunoSEQ multiplex PCR; TCRdb holds only in-frame clones, not every one. The data hold some 220,000 clones, with about a tenth observed a single time. The specimen sequenced was central memory CD4+ T cells from blood. All receptors derive from a man aged 18 to 30 in good health.

This clone was observed at least ten times. The sample contains more than one DNA sequence encoding this CDR3. The genes are TRBV7-9 and TRBJ2-1, with 12 bases fitting TRBD2. V was clipped by 4 bases and J by 4 bases; unmatched bases: 2. The CDR3 runs 15 residues. CDR1 and CDR2 (germline): SEHNR, FQNEAQ (reference sequence). DNA for the CDR3: TGTGCCAGCAGCTCGGGACTAGCGGGTTACAATGAGCAGTTCTTC. It specifies CASSSGLAGYNEQFF.

This clone was seen only a few times. Distinct nucleotide sequences in the sample also encode this CDR3. The V call is TRBV6-1, the J call TRBJ2-7; 8 bases line up with TRBD1. This CDR3 has 14 amino acids. Unmatched junction bases numbered 7, after V lost 6 bases and J lost 3 bases. The germline V gene encodes CDR1 MNHNS and CDR2 SASEGT. This CDR3 is CASSRQGKSYEQYF. The CDR3 DNA sequence: TGTGCCAGCAGCCGACAGGGGAAAAGCTACGAGCAGTACTTC.

V and J are TRBV9 and TRBJ2-2, with a possible D match to TRBD2 (7 bases). The germline V gene encodes CDR1 SGDLS and CDR2 YYNGEE. The CDR3 extends over 15 amino acids. Trimming shortened V by 4 bases and J by 2 bases, and 12 bases separated the two germline ends. As DNA, the CDR3 is TGTGCCAGCAGCCCCTGGGGGGGCAACACCGGGGAGCTGTTTTTT. Translation: CASSPWGGNTGELFF.

This clone was seen more than once but under ten times. The chain uses TRBV14 and TRBJ2-7; 7 positions match TRBD1. J was trimmed by 1 base and V by 4 bases; bases with no gene match: 10. The CDR3 extends over 16 amino acids. Germline CDR1 reads SGHDN; CDR2 reads FVKESK. The CDR3 protein is CASSPLDRDLSYEQYF. CDR3 nucleotide sequence: TGTGCCAGCAGCCCCCTAGACAGGGACCTATCCTACGAGCAGTACTTC. Looking up the rest from reference TRBV14 and TRBJ2-7 gives the full variable domain: EAGVTQFPSHSVIEKGQTVTLRCDPISGHDNLYWYRRVMGKEIKFLLHFVKESKQDESGMPNNRFLAERTGGTYSTLKVQPAELEDSGVYFCASSPLDRDLSYEQYFGPGTRLTVT.